Presented here are 25 T cell receptor beta chains from one specimen sequenced in a study of tumor and adjacent non-tumor tissue in lung cancer. No cell sorting was done before RNA was extracted from the tissue. The library came from three nested PCR rounds adapted from ARM-PCR protocols. TCRdb reprocessed the multiplex PCR reads with MiXCR, giving one entry per CDR3 protein. This table has around 71,000 distinct CDR3 sequences, around 77% appearing once. The sample consisted of lung tumor tissue. These receptors were collected from a woman in her thirties or forties with non-small cell lung cancer.

Worth noting for this clonotype: One base away lies a much larger clone, so this may be a sequencing read error. This chain connects TRBV12-3 or TRBV12-4 to TRBJ1-3, with D unresolved. The CDR3 spans 16 residues. CDR3 coding DNA: TGTGCCAGCAGATCCACCTTCACAGCCTCTGGAAGCACCATATATTTT. The encoded protein is CASRSTFTASGSTIYF.

The chain has TRBV11-2 and TRBJ2-7; perhaps TRBD1 as D (6 bases). Trimming shortened V by 11 bases and J by 4 bases, and 27 bases separated the two germline ends. Germline lookup yields CDR1 SGHAT and CDR2 FQNNGV. The CDR3 covers 16 residues. The CDR3 region has the DNA TGTGCCGACAGCCCCCTCGGTGGGCAGGGGTATTACGAGCAGTACTTC. Translated: CADSPLGGQGYYEQYF.

With regard to this clonotype: One junction end disagrees with the germline gene, perhaps due to a read error. The V gene is TRBV6-5, the J gene TRBJ2-3; D ambiguous. The CDR3 contains 13 residues. Germline CDR1 and CDR2: MNHEY and SVGAGI. The CDR3 loop reads CATHGVVTDTQCF. For the CDR3, the DNA is TGTGCCACACATGGGGTAGTAACAGATACGCAGTGTTTT.

This clonotype was found many times. This rearrangement joins TRBV20-1 to TRBJ2-5; D not resolved. The CDR3 sequence is 11 residues long. Deletions cut 6 bases from V and 10 bases from J, with 15 bases between. Germline V gene sequence: CDR1 DFQATT, CDR2 SNEGSKA (reference sequence). CDR3 amino acids: CSATTRAGQYF. The CDR3, as DNA: TGCAGTGCAACGACACGCGCAGGCCAGTACTTC.

A note on this clonotype: Germline and junction disagree at one end, which may indicate a read error. The chain recombines TRBV20-1 with TRBJ1-2; TRBD1 is a possible D gene (6 bases). The CDR3 covers 14 residues. Germline CDR1 is DFQATT and CDR2 is SNEGSKA (reference sequence). CDR3 loop: CSTLDGQSTYGYTF. CDR3 in DNA: TGTAGTACCCTCGACGGACAGTCAACTTATGGCTACACCTTC.

V and J are TRBV20-1 and TRBJ2-2, with 7 bases matching TRBD2. Germline CDR1 reads DFQATT; CDR2 reads SNEGSKA (reference sequence). The CDR3 covers 17 residues. Trimming at V came to 0 bases and at J to 4 bases, leaving 11 bases not matched to a gene. The CDR3 nucleotides are TGCAGTGCTAGAGACGTTCCAATCGGGGGGACCACCGGGGAGCTGTTTTTT. Encoded protein: CSARDVPIGGTTGELFF.

For this clonotype: The CDR3 ends on some other residue instead of the conserved phenylalanine or tryptophan, so this is likely a read error. The chain couples TRBV28 to TRBJ1-6; D may be TRBD1 (5 bases). The V gene's germline CDR1 is MDHEN and CDR2 SYDVKM. The ends were cut back, 3 bases at V and 5 bases at J, with 14 bases in the middle. The CDR3 loop spans 16 amino acids. CDR3 amino acids: CASSLGGGRDNSPLHH. The CDR3 nucleotides are TGTGCCAGCAGTTTGGGTGGGGGGAGAGATAATTCACCCCTCCACCAT.

Regarding this clonotype: One end of the junction varies from germline; a read error may be responsible. The rearrangement joins TRBV11-2 to TRBJ2-3, with TRBD2 matching over 10 bases. Per the germline V gene, CDR1 is SGHAT and CDR2 is FQNNGV. CDR3 length: 16 amino acids. CDR3 in amino acids: CARRPPIAGGTYTQYF. In DNA, the CDR3 is TGTGCCAGGAGGCCTCCTATAGCGGGGGGCACATATACGCAGTACTTT.

For this clonotype: The conserved closing phenylalanine or tryptophan is absent in this CDR3, likely reflecting a read error. CDR3 loop: CASSLGGQVANQPQHS. The DNA of the CDR3 is TGTGCCAGCAGTTTAGGAGGACAGGTGGCCAATCAGCCCCAGCATTCT. The chain carries TRBV28 and TRBJ1-5, with 7 bases matching TRBD1. Looked up from germline, CDR1 is MDHEN and CDR2 is SYDVKM. The CDR3 has 16 amino acids. The trim removed 2 bases at V and 3 bases at J, leaving 7 bases unmatched.

The chain links TRBV7-9 to TRBJ1-1; no definite D call. V was pared by 2 bases and J by 1 base, with 11 bases between. Germline V CDR1 and CDR2: SEHNR, FQNEAQ (reference sequence). The CDR3 has 15 residues. The CDR3 DNA sequence: TGTGCCAGCAGCTTATCGAGAGGGCGGAACACTGAAGCTTTCTTT. As protein: CASSLSRGRNTEAFF.

This chain joins TRBV5-1 and TRBJ2-7, with 10 bases identical to TRBD1. Germline CDR1 and CDR2: SGHRS and YFSETQ. The CDR3 length is 16 residues. V lost 7 bases, J lost 2 bases, and 12 bases stayed unmatched. The CDR3 DNA follows: TGCGCCAGCCGCATGTACACGGGACAGGGGACCTACGAGCAGTACTTC. Translating gives CASRMYTGQGTYEQYF.

The table lists this clonotype with a count of one. The junction departs from the called germline gene at one end, perhaps through a read error. The J gene is TRBJ2-7, the V gene TRBV29-1; D unresolved. The CDR3 spans 12 residues. Germline CDR1 SQVTM, CDR2 ANQGSEA. CDR3 DNA sequence: TGCAACGTTGGTACGAGCTGGAACGAGCAGTACTTC. Its protein product is CNVGTSWNEQYF.

The sample holds a few counts of this clonotype. The chain combines TRBV20-1 with TRBJ2-1; D tentatively reads TRBD1 or TRBD2 (5 bases each). Trimming removed 5 bases from V and 15 bases from J, with 20 bases in between. Per the germline V gene, CDR1 is DFQATT and CDR2 is SNEGSKA (reference sequence). The CDR3 consists of 12 residues. The CDR3 DNA reads TGCAGTGCTGACCCCGGGACCTCTCTTCGGTTCTTC. This translates into CSADPGTSLRFF.

Remarks on this clonotype: A read error may account for a junction end that differs from germline. The chain has TRBV11-2 and TRBJ2-6; D is possibly TRBD1 (5 bases). Germline assignment: CDR1 SGHAT and CDR2 FQNNGV. CDR3 length equals 16 residues. The CDR3 DNA is TGTGCCAGCAGTCGGTCAGACCTCTCTGGGGCCGACGTCCTGACTTTC. This codes for CASSRSDLSGADVLTF.

This clonotype was counted many times. The chain joins TRBV2 to TRBJ2-1, with TRBD2 identical over 12 bases. The V segment lost 4 bases and the J segment 5 bases; nucleotides outside the gene matches: 3. CDR1 and CDR2 (germline): SNHLY, FYNNEI. The CDR3 has 15 amino acids. The CDR3 sequence: CASSALAGGNNEQFF. The CDR3 DNA is TGTGCCAGCAGTGCCCTAGCGGGGGGGAACAATGAGCAGTTCTTC.

This clonotype is judged medium-sized. The chain combines TRBV6-2 or TRBV6-3 with TRBJ2-7, with a weak D call TRBD1 (6 bases). CDR1 and CDR2 (germline): MNHEY, SVGEGT. The ends were cut back, 2 bases at V and 4 bases at J, with 15 bases in the middle. The length of the CDR3 is 15 residues. CDR3 sequence: CASSYPRGTGYEQYF. The CDR3 DNA follows: TGTGCCAGCAGTTACCCCAGGGGCACTGGTTACGAGCAGTACTTC.

The CDR3: CASSRTVRELPWELFF. The CDR3 DNA is TGTGCCAGCAGTCGTACGGTCAGGGAATTGCCCTGGGAGCTGTTTTTT. V gene TRBV14 combines with J gene TRBJ2-2, with TRBD1 as a possible D gene (5 bases). The V gene lost 6 bases and the J gene lost 9 bases, with 23 bases spanning the gap. The CDR3 is 16 residues long. Germline CDR1 SGHDN, CDR2 FVKESK.

The rearrangement links TRBV28 to TRBJ1-4, with D maybe TRBD1 (6 bases). Germline V gene lookup returns CDR1 MDHEN and CDR2 SYDVKM. Between the trimmed V and J ends, which lost 5 bases and 8 bases, there was a span of 18 bases. This CDR3 spans 15 amino acids. The CDR3: CASSGDRSRGEKLFF. The CDR3, as DNA: TGTGCCAGCAGTGGCGACAGGTCCAGGGGAGAAAAACTGTTTTTT.

With respect to this clonotype: This may be a read error: a much more frequent sequence differs by one nucleotide. The gene calls are TRBV6-1 and TRBJ1-6, with 8 bases aligning to TRBD1. V was pared by 11 bases and J by 8 bases, with 8 bases of the junction left unmatched. CDR1 and CDR2 from the germline V gene are MNHNS and SASEGT. This CDR3 is 13 amino acids long. The CDR3 protein is CAGSDREDSPLHF. The CDR3 region has the DNA TGTGCCGGGTCGGACAGGGAAGATTCACCCCTCCACTTT.

The CDR3 coding sequence is TGCGCCAGCAGCTCCAACCTGGCAGGGGGTTACAATGAGCAGTTCTTC. Amino acid sequence: CASSSNLAGGYNEQFF. V and J are TRBV5-1 and TRBJ2-1; 7 bases map to TRBD1. Per germline, CDR1 SGHRS and CDR2 YFSETQ. After removal of 3 bases from V and 4 bases from J, the junction contained 10 bases not matched to a gene. The CDR3 totals 16 residues. Looking up the rest from reference TRBV5-1 and TRBJ2-1 gives the full variable domain: KAGVTQTPRYLIKTRGQQVTLSCSPISGHRSVSWYQQTPGQGLQFLFEYFSETQRNKGNFPGRFSGRQFSNSRSEMNVSTLELGDSALYLCASSSNLAGGYNEQFFGPGTRLTVL.

For this clonotype: A much larger clone lies a single base off, so this may be a read error. The chain uses TRBV20-1 and TRBJ2-1; 15 bases agree with TRBD2. The CDR3 is 13 residues long. Germline CDR1 and CDR2: DFQATT and SNEGSKA (reference sequence). J was trimmed by 9 bases and V by 7 bases; bases with no gene match: 4. The CDR3 coding sequence is TGCAGTGTGGGGACTAGCGGGGGGAGTGAGCAGTTCTTC. This sequence encodes CSVGTSGGSEQFF.

On this clonotype itself: Since a much larger clone is just one base distant, this may be a read error. The genes are TRBV19 and TRBJ1-2, with D possibly being TRBD1 (6 bases). The V and J ends lost 2 bases and 6 bases respectively, with 16 bases between them. The CDR3 covers 15 residues. Germline values: CDR1 LNHDA, CDR2 SQIVND (reference sequence). The CDR3 DNA sequence: TGTGCCAGTAGTATATTTGATATCAGGGGCGATGGCTACACCTTC. Translation: CASSIFDIRGDGYTF.

On this clonotype itself: Its ends do not fully match the called genes, so a read error is possible. The chain uses TRBV11-2 and TRBJ1-1; 8 bases align to TRBD1. Germline assignment: CDR1 SGHAT and CDR2 FQNNGV. This CDR3 is built from 14 residues. The CDR3 bases are TGTGTCAGCAACCCCGACAGGGGAGGCGCTGAAGCTTTCTTT. Translation gives CVSNPDRGGAEAFF.

As to this clonotype: Compared with germline, one end of the junction differs, possibly owing to a read error. V and J are TRBV6-1 and TRBJ2-3; D is undetermined. The CDR3 length is 13 residues. Germline CDR1 is MNHNS and CDR2 is SASEGT. The CDR3 region is CVSSGPPLDTQFF. The CDR3 DNA follows: TGTGTCAGCAGTGGACCCCCTCTGGATACGCAGTTTTTT.

Points on this clonotype: Being one base from a much bigger clone, this may be a read error. V usage is TRBV6-6 and J usage is TRBJ2-1; TRBD1 matches 9 bases. V lost 6 bases and J lost 2; bases outside the gene matches: 5. This CDR3 contains 15 residues. The V gene's germline CDR1 is MNHNY and CDR2 SVGAGI (reference sequence). For the CDR3, the DNA is TGTGCCAGCAGCACAGACAGGGGGGCCTACAATGAGCAGTTCTTC. Translating gives CASSTDRGAYNEQFF.